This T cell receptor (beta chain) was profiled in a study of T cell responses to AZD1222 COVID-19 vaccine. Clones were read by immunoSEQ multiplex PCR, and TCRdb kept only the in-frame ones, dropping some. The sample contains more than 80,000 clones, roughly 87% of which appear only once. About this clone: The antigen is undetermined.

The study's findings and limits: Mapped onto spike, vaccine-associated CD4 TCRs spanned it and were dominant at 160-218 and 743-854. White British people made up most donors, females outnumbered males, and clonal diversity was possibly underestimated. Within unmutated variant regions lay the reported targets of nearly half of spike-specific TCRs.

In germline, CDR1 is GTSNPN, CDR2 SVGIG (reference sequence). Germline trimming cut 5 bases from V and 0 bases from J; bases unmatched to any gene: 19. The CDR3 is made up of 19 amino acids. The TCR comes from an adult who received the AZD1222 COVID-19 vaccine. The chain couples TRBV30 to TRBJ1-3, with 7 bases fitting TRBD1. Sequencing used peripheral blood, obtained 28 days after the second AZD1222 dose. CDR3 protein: CAWDLGQVAFSGSGNTIYF. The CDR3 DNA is TGTGCCTGGGACCTAGGACAGGTCGCCTTTTCGGGCTCTGGAAACACCATATATTTT.